These 22 T cell receptor beta chains were all obtained from the same sample, sequenced in a study of blood T cell repertoires in COVID-19. Method: immunoSEQ multiplex PCR; TCRdb's copy keeps in-frame clones and lacks some. The repertoire holds over 95,000 clones, with approximately 89% as singletons. Sequences were obtained from peripheral blood. These receptor sequences come from a woman aged 55-75 years with COVID-19, enrolled during active disease.

The chain employs TRBV23-1 and TRBJ1-6; 12 bases line up with TRBD1. TRBV23-1 qualifies as an ORF whose function is uncertain. J was trimmed by 0 bases and V by 8 bases; bases with no gene match: 17. The CDR3 consists of 21 residues. Here the CDR3 DNA reads TGCGCCAGCGGACCCAACTTACCGGGACAGGGGGCCGGCTCCTATAATTCACCCCTCCACTTT. Its protein is CASGPNLPGQGAGSYNSPLHF.

The chain is built from TRBV24-1 and TRBJ1-2; 8 bases line up with TRBD1. This CDR3 region has 15 residues. The germline gives CDR1 KGHDR, CDR2 SFDVKD. V lost 4 bases to trimming and J lost 2 bases; unmatched junction nucleotides: 5. Written as DNA, the CDR3 is TGTGCCACCAGTGACCAAGGACAGGGAAACTATGGCTACACCTTC. Its protein product is CATSDQGQGNYGYTF.

This clone was counted ten times or more. The gene calls are TRBV4-2 and TRBJ2-7, with D possibly matching TRBD2 (6 bases). Germline V gives CDR1 LGHNA, CDR2 YNFKEQ. V shed 4 bases and J shed 4 bases, with 8 bases lying between them. The CDR3 consists of 12 residues. CDR3 residues: CASSRGEYEQYF. DNA for the CDR3: TGTGCCAGCAGCCGGGGGGAATACGAGCAGTACTTC.

The chain links TRBV5-1 to TRBJ2-2; 7 positions agree with TRBD2. Germline V gene sequence: CDR1 SGHRS, CDR2 YFSETQ. The CDR3 is 15 residues long. The V and J ends lost 4 bases and 6 bases, in that order; junction bases with no gene match: 9. The CDR3 nucleotides read TGCGCCAGCAGCCGGGGGGTAATGGGCGCCGGGGAGCTGTTTTTT. Residues: CASSRGVMGAGELFF.

This clone was seen only a few times. V usage is TRBV7-9 and J usage is TRBJ1-2; 11 nucleotides align to TRBD1. With 0 bases clipped from V and 4 bases from J, the junction kept 7 bases outside the gene matches. The CDR3 runs 17 residues. Germline V gives CDR1 SEHNR, CDR2 FQNEAQ (reference sequence). The CDR3 coding sequence is TGTGCCAGCAGCTTAGCGGGGGACAGGGGGATTCTCTATGGCTACACCTTC. Protein product: CASSLAGDRGILYGYTF.

The chain employs TRBV5-1 and TRBJ2-3; D ambiguous. Trimming stripped 0 bases from V and 0 bases from J, with 8 bases between. Germline V lookup: CDR1 SGHRS, CDR2 YFSETQ. CDR3 size: 15 residues. This chain's CDR3 is CASSLDSSSTDTQYF. The CDR3 bases are TGCGCCAGCAGCTTGGACTCTTCTAGCACAGATACGCAGTATTTT.

The gene calls are TRBV6-6 and TRBJ1-1; the D gene is possibly TRBD1 (5 bases). This CDR3 contains 14 residues. V was clipped by 7 bases and J by 2 bases, with 14 bases between them. Germline assignment: CDR1 MNHNY and CDR2 SVGAGI (reference sequence). Here the CDR3 reads CASTTNRGNTEAFF. The DNA of the CDR3 is TGTGCCAGCACCACTAATAGGGGCAACACTGAAGCTTTCTTT.

V usage is TRBV11-2 and J usage is TRBJ1-2; tentative D call: TRBD1 (5 bases). The length of the CDR3 is 15 residues. The V gene lost 1 base and the J gene lost 3 bases, with 12 bases spanning the gap. CDR1 is SGHAT, CDR2 FQNNGV, per germline. CDR3 in DNA: TGTGCCAGCAGCTTAGGGCAGGGTGAGGACTATGGCTACACCTTC. It yields the protein CASSLGQGEDYGYTF. The full variable domain, rest sourced from reference TRBV11-2 and TRBJ1-2, is EAGVAQSPRYKIIEKRQSVAFWCNPISGHATLYWYQQILGQGPKLLIQFQNNGVVDDSQLPKDRFSAERLKGVDSTLKIQPAKLEDSAVYLCASSLGQGEDYGYTFGSGTRLTVV.

The chain combines TRBV27 with TRBJ1-1, with a weak D call TRBD1 (6 bases). Between the trimmed V and J ends, which lost 4 bases and 4 bases, there was a span of 13 bases. The CDR3 covers 14 residues. Germline-derived CDR1 and CDR2 are MNHEY and SMNVEV (reference sequence). The CDR3 DNA follows: TGTGCCAGCAGTTCCAGGGGAATCGTCACTGAAGCTTTCTTT. Translating it yields CASSSRGIVTEAFF.

This clone was observed a handful of times. The V gene is TRBV7-9, the J gene TRBJ2-7; 9 bases match TRBD1. The CDR3 has 15 amino acids. The V and J ends lost 5 bases and 2 bases, in that order; junction bases with no gene match: 7. CDR1 and CDR2 from the germline V gene are SEHNR and FQNEAQ (reference sequence). CDR3 sequence: CASSPGQGTTYEQYF. As DNA, the CDR3 is TGTGCCAGCAGCCCAGGACAGGGGACAACCTACGAGCAGTACTTC.

This clone came up a few times. The chain carries TRBV3-1 (or the pseudogene TRBV3-2) and TRBJ1-5; the D gene is possibly TRBD1 (6 bases). Germline V gene data show CDR1 as LGHDT and CDR2 as YNNKEL (reference sequence). The V gene lost 1 base and the J gene lost 0 bases, with 19 bases spanning the gap. The CDR3 has 19 amino acids. CDR3 nucleotide sequence: TGTGCCAGCAGCCAAGGTCCGGCAGGGGACGGGAATAGCAATCAGCCCCAGCATTTT. This codes for CASSQGPAGDGNSNQPQHF.

The chain joins TRBV9 to TRBJ1-1; D not resolved. This CDR3 comprises 14 residues. The V gene's germline CDR1 is SGDLS and CDR2 YYNGEE. V lost 1 base and J 6 bases, leaving 13 bases between the germline ends. The CDR3 DNA sequence: TGTGCCAGCAGCGTATCGGGGTTCGGTGCTGAAGCTTTCTTT. Protein sequence: CASSVSGFGAEAFF.

This clone was seen once. This chain connects TRBV10-3 to TRBJ2-7; a weak D match, TRBD2 (6 bases). CDR3 size: 11 residues. Germline V lookup: CDR1 ENHRY, CDR2 SYGVKD. V was clipped by 4 bases and J by 7 bases, with 8 bases between them. CDR3 loop: CAISGGLEQYF. CDR3 bases: TGTGCCATCAGTGGGGGACTTGAGCAGTACTTC.

This chain links TRBV5-6 with TRBJ2-3; 10 bases are shared with TRBD2. Germline trimming cut 2 bases from V and 4 bases from J; bases unmatched to any gene: 4. The V gene's germline CDR1 is SGHDT and CDR2 YYEEEE. The CDR3 length is 15 residues. The CDR3 coding sequence is TGTGCCAGCAGCTTAGCGGGGGGGCCGGCAGATACGCAGTATTTT. Translated: CASSLAGGPADTQYF.

The chain recombines TRBV9 with TRBJ1-1; a weak D match, TRBD1 (5 bases). Germline V gives CDR1 SGDLS, CDR2 YYNGEE. This CDR3 spans 15 amino acids. The ends were cut back, 3 bases at V and 3 bases at J, with 15 bases in the middle. CDR3 amino acids: CASSGNSGGDTEAFF. In nucleotides, the CDR3 is TGTGCCAGCAGCGGGAACTCCGGGGGGGACACTGAAGCTTTCTTT.

V is TRBV2 and J is TRBJ2-5; D may be TRBD1 (5 bases). V was shortened by 0 bases and J by 2 bases, with 10 bases between the two germline ends. Per the germline V gene, CDR1 is SNHLY and CDR2 is FYNNEI. The CDR3 loop spans 15 amino acids. CDR3 region: CASSEALNRQETQYF. CDR3 in DNA: TGTGCCAGCAGTGAAGCGCTCAACAGGCAAGAGACCCAGTACTTC.

The chain joins TRBV7-9 to TRBJ1-6, with D unresolved. Germline-derived CDR1 and CDR2 are SEHNR and FQNEAQ (reference sequence). The V end lost 5 bases, the J end lost 10 bases, and 15 bases lay between the germline ends. The CDR3 has 14 amino acids. Here the CDR3 DNA reads TGTGCCAGCAGCAAGGCGGCCGACTCGTCACCCCTCCACTTT. This codes for CASSKAADSSPLHF.

The chain employs TRBV6-2 or TRBV6-3 and TRBJ1-5; TRBD1 matches 7 bases. V trimming: 6 bases; J trimming: 4 bases; junction bases outside the gene matches: 12. CDR3 size: 16 residues. CDR1 is MNHEY, CDR2 SVGEGT, per germline. The CDR3 loop is CASSPLTGLGNQPQHF. CDR3 in DNA: TGTGCCAGCAGCCCCCTGACAGGGCTGGGAAATCAGCCCCAGCATTTT.

Only one count was recorded for this clone. The V and J genes are TRBV11-2 and TRBJ2-5; 9 bases map to TRBD2. The germline CDR1 and CDR2 sequences are SGHAT and FQNNGV. The CDR3 is made up of 18 amino acids. Trimming removed 1 base from V and 3 bases from J; junction bases left unmatched: 12. This CDR3 reads CASSLARPSGATEETQYF. The CDR3 nucleotides are TGTGCCAGCAGCTTAGCTAGGCCTAGCGGGGCCACCGAAGAGACCCAGTACTTC.

The chain is built from TRBV11-2 and TRBJ2-2; 7 nucleotides agree with TRBD1. Germline V CDR1 and CDR2: SGHAT, FQNNGV. V was pared by 4 bases and J by 7 bases, with 6 bases of the junction left unmatched. CDR3 length equals 14 residues. This chain's CDR3 is CASSSGTANGELFF. The DNA for the CDR3 is TGTGCCAGCAGCTCCGGGACAGCCAACGGGGAGCTGTTTTTT.

The chain has TRBV25-1 and TRBJ1-3; D unresolved. There are 17 residues in the CDR3. V was cut by 5 bases and J by 6 bases, with 23 bases left in between. Germline V gives CDR1 MGHDK, CDR2 SYGVNS. CDR3 sequence: CASSTTRLMEGKNTIYF. The CDR3 DNA follows: TGTGCCAGCAGTACCACACGTTTAATGGAGGGTAAAAACACCATATATTTT.

The CDR3 nucleotides are TGTGCCAGCAGCGAGGGACAGGGTACCTACGAGCAGTACTTC. Translating gives CASSEGQGTYEQYF. V gene TRBV5-4 combines with J gene TRBJ2-7; 9 positions match TRBD1. Per germline, CDR1 SGHNT and CDR2 YYREEE (reference sequence). This CDR3 is built from 14 residues. Unmatched junction bases numbered 4, after V lost 4 bases and J lost 2 bases.